A selection of T cell receptor beta chains follows, all from one sample in a study of cytomegalovirus exposure and HLA in healthy donors. Generated by immunoSEQ multiplex PCR, the TCRdb table keeps only in-frame clones and is missing some. This table has approximately 110,000 clones, 65% to 80% appearing once. The specimen was PBMCs. Receptors were obtained from a human donor in good health. The CDR3 runs from the conserved cysteine through the conserved F or W. Fields, in order: CDR3 protein, CDR3 DNA, V gene, D gene, clone size, J gene. A D gene is named only where the DNA matches it firmly. The size of a clone is reported for some rows only, either as once, few or many, or as a class for expanded clones.

CDR3 protein: CASSEGLAGYEQYF
CDR3 DNA: TGTGCCAGCAGTGAAGGACTAGCTGGGTACGAGCAGTACTTC
V gene: TRBV6-1
D gene: TRBD2
clone size: .
J gene: TRBJ2-7

CDR3 protein: CASSLRRGTDDNQYF
CDR3 DNA: TGTGCCAGCAGTTTGAGGCGTGGGACAGACGATAACCAGTACTTC
V gene: TRBV27
D gene: TRBD1
clone size: .
J gene: TRBJ2-5

CDR3 protein: CASSYAGVQPQHF
CDR3 DNA: TGTGCCAGCAGTTACGCAGGGGTCCAGCCCCAGCATTTT
V gene: TRBV7-2
D gene: .
clone size: few
J gene: TRBJ1-5

CDR3 protein: CASSLGDTQYF
CDR3 DNA: TGTGCCAGCTCGCTCGGGGATACGCAGTATTTT
V gene: TRBV18
D gene: .
clone size: .
J gene: TRBJ2-3

CDR3 protein: CASSLQGIGNQPQHF
CDR3 DNA: TGTGCCAGCAGCCTACAGGGGATTGGCAATCAGCCCCAGCATTTT
V gene: TRBV5-8
D gene: TRBD1
clone size: .
J gene: TRBJ1-5

CDR3 protein: CASSQGQGRLYEQYF
CDR3 DNA: TGCGCCAGCAGCCAAGGCCAGGGGCGACTCTACGAGCAGTACTTC
V gene: TRBV4-1
D gene: .
clone size: .
J gene: TRBJ2-7

CDR3 protein: CASSSTGGMAKNIQYF
CDR3 DNA: TGTGCCAGCAGTTCCACAGGGGGAATGGCCAAAAACATTCAGTACTTC
V gene: TRBV2
D gene: TRBD1
clone size: .
J gene: TRBJ2-4

CDR3 protein: CASSLDRGRETGELFF
CDR3 DNA: TGTGCCAGCAGCTTAGATCGGGGCCGGGAGACCGGGGAGCTGTTTTTT
V gene: TRBV7-3
D gene: .
clone size: .
J gene: TRBJ2-2

CDR3 protein: CATSRGPRAGKGETEAFF
CDR3 DNA: TGTGCCACCAGCAGAGGCCCTAGGGCAGGGAAGGGCGAGACTGAAGCTTTCTTT
V gene: TRBV15
D gene: .
clone size: .
J gene: TRBJ1-1

CDR3 protein: CASQDAGELFF
CDR3 DNA: TGCGCCAGCCAGGATGCCGGGGAGCTGTTTTTT
V gene: TRBV10-2
D gene: .
clone size: .
J gene: TRBJ2-2

CDR3 protein: CASSVGGLAGYTDTQYF
CDR3 DNA: TGTGCCAGCAGCGTAGGAGGACTAGCGGGCTACACAGATACGCAGTATTTT
V gene: TRBV9
D gene: TRBD2
clone size: few
J gene: TRBJ2-3

CDR3 protein: CASSSHSGRAGTQYF
CDR3 DNA: TGTGCCAGCAGCTCACATAGCGGGAGGGCCGGGACCCAGTACTTC
V gene: TRBV11-2
D gene: TRBD2
clone size: .
J gene: TRBJ2-5

CDR3 protein: CASSLPWSGGELFF
CDR3 DNA: TGTGCCAGCAGCCTCCCGTGGTCGGGAGGGGAGCTGTTTTTT
V gene: TRBV28
D gene: .
clone size: .
J gene: TRBJ2-2

CDR3 protein: CASSLALASSEQYF
CDR3 DNA: TGTGCCAGCAGCTTGGCGCTAGCCTCCAGCGAGCAGTACTTC
V gene: TRBV5-6
D gene: .
clone size: .
J gene: TRBJ2-7

CDR3 protein: CASSLGQGVDEQYF
CDR3 DNA: TGTGCCAGCAGCTTGGGGCAGGGTGTGGACGAGCAGTACTTC
V gene: TRBV5-4
D gene: .
clone size: .
J gene: TRBJ2-7

CDR3 protein: CASSQGGRDAETQYF
CDR3 DNA: TGTGCCAGCAGCCAAGGCGGGCGGGACGCAGAGACCCAGTACTTC
V gene: TRBV7-9
D gene: .
clone size: few
J gene: TRBJ2-5

CDR3 protein: CASSLASPYEQYF
CDR3 DNA: TGTGCCAGCAGCTTAGCTAGCCCATACGAGCAGTACTTC
V gene: TRBV7-9
D gene: .
clone size: .
J gene: TRBJ2-7

CDR3 protein: CASRGDIGNTIYF
CDR3 DNA: TGTGCCAGCAGGGGGGACATTGGAAACACCATATATTTT
V gene: TRBV2
D gene: .
clone size: .
J gene: TRBJ1-3